A selection of T cell receptor beta chains follows, all from one sample in a study of blood T cell repertoires in COVID-19. Assay used: immunoSEQ multiplex PCR; TCRdb lists only in-frame clones, some missing. The sample lists 250,000 to 300,000 clones, under 90% seen once, with 0.94% in the top ten. Input material: peripheral blood. These receptors were obtained from a woman aged 40 to 55 who had recovered from COVID-19. CDR3s include the opening cysteine and the closing phenylalanine or tryptophan. Fields, in order: J gene, clone size, V gene, D gene, CDR3 DNA, CDR3 protein. A D gene is named only where the DNA matches it firmly. The size field is filled for only some rows; it gives once, few, many or a size class.

j_gene: TRBJ2-7; abundance: -; v_gene: TRBV12-3/TRBV12-4; d_gene: -; CDR3nt: TGTGCCAGCAGCAGGACCTACGAGCAGTACTTC; CDR3aa: CASSRTYEQYF
j_gene: TRBJ2-1; abundance: -; v_gene: TRBV10-3; d_gene: TRBD2; CDR3nt: TGTGCCATCAGTGAAGTAGCGGGAGAGGTCAATGAGCAGTTCTTC; CDR3aa: CAISEVAGEVNEQFF
j_gene: TRBJ2-1; abundance: -; v_gene: TRBV30; d_gene: -; CDR3nt: TGTGCCTGGAGCGCCGGGAGCCTAAGCTCCTACAATGAGCAGTTCTTC; CDR3aa: CAWSAGSLSSYNEQFF
j_gene: TRBJ2-1; abundance: -; v_gene: TRBV19; d_gene: -; CDR3nt: TGTGCCAGTAGTAATAAACTTCGGAGCTCCTACAATGAGCAGTTCTTC; CDR3aa: CASSNKLRSSYNEQFF
j_gene: TRBJ1-5; abundance: -; v_gene: TRBV19; d_gene: -; CDR3nt: TGTGCCAGTAGCCGTTTGGGACAAAATAGCAATCAGCCCCAGCATTTT; CDR3aa: CASSRLGQNSNQPQHF
j_gene: TRBJ2-5; abundance: -; v_gene: TRBV7-2; d_gene: TRBD1; CDR3nt: TGTGCCAGCCGGGACAGGGGCCACCAAGAGACCCAGTACTTC; CDR3aa: CASRDRGHQETQYF
j_gene: TRBJ2-1; abundance: once; v_gene: TRBV9; d_gene: -; CDR3nt: TGTGCCAGCAGCGGTTCGCAGGGGGGTTATAATGAGCAGTTCTTC; CDR3aa: CASSGSQGGYNEQFF
j_gene: TRBJ2-1; abundance: -; v_gene: TRBV13; d_gene: TRBD2; CDR3nt: TGTGCCAGCAGGATGTCTGCGGGAGCACTGTTTGGTGAGCAGTTCTTC; CDR3aa: CASRMSAGALFGEQFF
j_gene: TRBJ2-1; abundance: -; v_gene: TRBV19; d_gene: TRBD1; CDR3nt: TGTGCCAGTAGTACCGCAGGGGGCGGCGAGCAGTTCTTC; CDR3aa: CASSTAGGGEQFF
j_gene: TRBJ1-2; abundance: once; v_gene: TRBV3-1/TRBV3-2; d_gene: TRBD1; CDR3nt: TGTGCCAGCAGCCAAGACACGGGACAGGGAAGTGGCTACACCTTC; CDR3aa: CASSQDTGQGSGYTF
j_gene: TRBJ2-3; abundance: -; v_gene: TRBV11-1; d_gene: -; CDR3nt: TGTGCCAGCAGCCAACAGGGCGCAGATACGCAGTATTTT; CDR3aa: CASSQQGADTQYF
j_gene: TRBJ2-3; abundance: -; v_gene: TRBV14; d_gene: -; CDR3nt: TGTGCCAGCAGCCAAGATTGGCGGGCACATAGCACAGATACGCAGTATTTT; CDR3aa: CASSQDWRAHSTDTQYF
j_gene: TRBJ2-7; abundance: -; v_gene: TRBV6-5; d_gene: TRBD2; CDR3nt: TGTGCCAGCAGGGTAGCGGGAGAGAATTACGAGCAGTACTTC; CDR3aa: CASRVAGENYEQYF
j_gene: TRBJ1-1; abundance: -; v_gene: TRBV19; d_gene: TRBD1; CDR3nt: TGTGCCATTTCGACAGGGAGGAACACTGAAGCTTTCTTT; CDR3aa: CAISTGRNTEAFF
j_gene: TRBJ2-3; abundance: -; v_gene: TRBV9; d_gene: TRBD2; CDR3nt: TGTGCCAGCAGCGTTGGGGTTTCGGTGGCGGGAGCGGTAGCAGATACGCAGTATTTT; CDR3aa: CASSVGVSVAGAVADTQYF
j_gene: TRBJ2-7; abundance: -; v_gene: TRBV18; d_gene: -; CDR3nt: TGTGCCAGCTCATCTATACAGGGTCCCCTGTCCTCCTACGAGCAGTACTTC; CDR3aa: CASSSIQGPLSSYEQYF
j_gene: TRBJ1-5; abundance: -; v_gene: TRBV28; d_gene: -; CDR3nt: TGTGCCAGCAGTGGCGGCCATCAGCCCCAGCATTTT; CDR3aa: CASSGGHQPQHF
j_gene: TRBJ2-7; abundance: -; v_gene: TRBV9; d_gene: TRBD2; CDR3nt: TGTGCCAGCAGTGCCGGGACTAGCGGGTTAGAGCAGTACTTC; CDR3aa: CASSAGTSGLEQYF
j_gene: TRBJ2-3; abundance: -; v_gene: TRBV6-1; d_gene: TRBD2; CDR3nt: TGTGCCAGCAGTGAGGGGACTAGCGGGAGTGGGACAGATACGCAGTATTTT; CDR3aa: CASSEGTSGSGTDTQYF
j_gene: TRBJ2-7; abundance: -; v_gene: TRBV5-1; d_gene: TRBD2; CDR3nt: TGCGCCAGCAGCCCTATAACCGGGACTAGCTTTGGCAACGAGCAGTACTTC; CDR3aa: CASSPITGTSFGNEQYF
j_gene: TRBJ1-4; abundance: -; v_gene: TRBV2; d_gene: -; CDR3nt: TGTGCCAGCAGATGGCGGGATAGTGAAAAACTGTTTTTT; CDR3aa: CASRWRDSEKLFF
j_gene: TRBJ2-1; abundance: -; v_gene: TRBV4-2; d_gene: TRBD1; CDR3nt: TGTGCCAGCAGCCAAACGGACAGGGGATCCTACAATGAGCAGTTCTTC; CDR3aa: CASSQTDRGSYNEQFF
j_gene: TRBJ2-1; abundance: -; v_gene: TRBV5-1; d_gene: TRBD2; CDR3nt: TGCGCCAGCACCCCTGAAGGGGCGGGAGGGATATACAATGAGCAGTTCTTC; CDR3aa: CASTPEGAGGIYNEQFF
j_gene: TRBJ2-7; abundance: -; v_gene: TRBV9; d_gene: TRBD2; CDR3nt: TGTGCCAGCAGCCCTGGACTAGCGGGGACCTACGAGCAGTACTTC; CDR3aa: CASSPGLAGTYEQYF
j_gene: TRBJ2-5; abundance: once; v_gene: TRBV29-1; d_gene: TRBD2; CDR3nt: TGCAGCGTTGGGGGGCTAGCGGGAGGAAGGTTAGAGACCCAGTACTTC; CDR3aa: CSVGGLAGGRLETQYF
j_gene: TRBJ2-1; abundance: once; v_gene: TRBV29-1; d_gene: -; CDR3nt: TGCAGCGTTGAGGCTAGCTGGAATGAGCAGTTCTTC; CDR3aa: CSVEASWNEQFF
j_gene: TRBJ1-6; abundance: -; v_gene: TRBV6-5; d_gene: -; CDR3nt: TGTGCCTGCGCTAAACAGGGAAGAGGTTCACCCCTCCACTTT; CDR3aa: CACAKQGRGSPLHF